The source of this T cell receptor (beta chain) is a study of regulatory T cells in long-lasting Graves disease. General observations from the study: Persistent Graves' patients possessed reduced TCR diversity relative to recently diagnosed ones.

Time point indicated: newly diagnosed GD, antithyroid drugs for less than 3 months. Generation of the TCR library employed RNA extracted from PBMCs. This clonotype was seen a handful of times. What it binds is unknown. Building of the TCR beta libraries involved iRepertoire HTBI primers and Arm-PCR of CDR3 regions. TCRdb called the multiplex PCR reads again in MiXCR, with one record for every CDR3 protein. The sample has 500,000 to 700,000 distinct CDR3 sequences; approximately 15% are singletons. There are 14 residues in the CDR3. CDR1 and CDR2 (germline): GTSNPN, SVGIG (reference sequence). Trimming took off 5 bases at V and 4 bases at J, with 15 bases between the two ends. This sample was also put to use in a study of T cells in Graves' hyperthyroidism and ophthalmopathy. That work adds: Ophthalmopathy was model-predicted a median roughly six months pre-onset.

Sequencing used peripheral blood mononuclear cells (PBMCs), obtained at new diagnosis, from a patient treated with antithyroid drugs. The V call is TRBV30, the J call TRBJ2-1, with D perhaps given as TRBD1 or TRBD2 (5 bases each). The sequence was collected from a woman younger than 45 with Graves disease. CDR3 bases: TGTGCCTGGGGCCTCGACGGGGCTTACAATGAGCAGTTCTTC. Its translation is CAWGLDGAYNEQFF.